This T cell receptor beta chain was retrieved from a study of blood T cell repertoires in COVID-19. Followed over time, Seattle patients had been enrolled while infection was active. Assay used: immunoSEQ multiplex PCR; TCRdb lists only in-frame clones, some missing. The sample has about 220,000 clones; 75% to 85% are singletons. The TCR comes from a woman in her sixties or seventies with COVID-19, enrolled during active disease. Sequencing was done on a sample of peripheral blood.

CDR3 residues: CASSVSGTHKETQYF. The DNA of the CDR3 is TGTGCCAGCAGCGTTTCCGGGACTCATAAAGAGACCCAGTACTTC. The chain joins TRBV9 to TRBJ2-5; possibly TRBD2 for D (6 bases). This CDR3 spans 15 amino acids. Germline V gives CDR1 SGDLS, CDR2 YYNGEE. The V gene lost 2 bases and the J gene lost 3 bases, with 14 bases spanning the gap.